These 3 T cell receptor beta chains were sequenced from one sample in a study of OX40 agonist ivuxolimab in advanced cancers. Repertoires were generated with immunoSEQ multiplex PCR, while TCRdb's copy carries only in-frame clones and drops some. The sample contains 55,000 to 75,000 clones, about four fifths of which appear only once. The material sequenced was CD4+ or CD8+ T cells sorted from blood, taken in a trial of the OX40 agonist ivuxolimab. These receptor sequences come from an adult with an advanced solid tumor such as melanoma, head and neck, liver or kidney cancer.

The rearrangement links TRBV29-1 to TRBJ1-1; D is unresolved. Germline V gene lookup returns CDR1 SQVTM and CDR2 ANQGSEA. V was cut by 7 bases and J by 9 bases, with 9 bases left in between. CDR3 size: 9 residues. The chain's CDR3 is CSAPPKAFF. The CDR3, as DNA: TGCAGCGCCCCCCCGAAAGCTTTCTTT.

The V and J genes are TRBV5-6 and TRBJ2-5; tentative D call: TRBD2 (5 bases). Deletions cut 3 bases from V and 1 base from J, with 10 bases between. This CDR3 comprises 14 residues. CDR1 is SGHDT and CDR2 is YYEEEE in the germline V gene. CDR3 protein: CASSWPGIQETQYF. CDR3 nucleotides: TGTGCCAGCAGCTGGCCCGGGATCCAAGAGACCCAGTACTTC. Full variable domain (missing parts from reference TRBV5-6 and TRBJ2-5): DAGVTQSPTHLIKTRGQQVTLRCSPKSGHDTVSWYQQALGQGPQFIFQYYEEEERQRGNFPDRFSGHQFPNYSSELNVNALLLGDSALYLCASSWPGIQETQYFGPGTRLLVL.

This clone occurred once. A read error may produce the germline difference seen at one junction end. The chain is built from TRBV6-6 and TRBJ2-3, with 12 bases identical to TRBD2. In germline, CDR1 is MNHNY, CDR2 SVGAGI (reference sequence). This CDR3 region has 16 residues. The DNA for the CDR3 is TGTGCCCGCAGAGAAACTAGCGGGGGGTTCACAGATACGCAGTATTTT. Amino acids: CARRETSGGFTDTQYF.